The clone carrying this TCR beta chain was observed a few times. Its target is unknown. The investigators reverse transcribed all of the isolated RNA, so they sequenced expressed TCRB transcripts. The method was immunoSEQ multiplex PCR; TCRdb's version includes in-frame clones alone and lacks a portion of them. The data contain roughly 150,000 clones, 9% to 10% of them singletons. This sample was taken from a study of beta chain features in type 1 diabetes. The wider study: Cell yields, age and gender were similar between patients and healthy donors.

The germline gives CDR1 SGHRS, CDR2 YFSETQ. The CDR3 runs to 14 residues. The V end was cut by 4 bases, the J end by 4 bases, with 14 bases between. Study-level results: High TCR expression in some cells could lead to their over-representation in cDNA sequencing.

This sequence originates from a woman younger than 30 in good health. The chain joins TRBV5-1 to TRBJ1-2; D is uncertain. The sequenced material came from central memory CD4+ T cells from blood. The DNA of the CDR3 is TGCGCCAGCAGCCGAGAGGCTGAGGGCTATGGCTACACCTTC. This sequence encodes CASSREAEGYGYTF.